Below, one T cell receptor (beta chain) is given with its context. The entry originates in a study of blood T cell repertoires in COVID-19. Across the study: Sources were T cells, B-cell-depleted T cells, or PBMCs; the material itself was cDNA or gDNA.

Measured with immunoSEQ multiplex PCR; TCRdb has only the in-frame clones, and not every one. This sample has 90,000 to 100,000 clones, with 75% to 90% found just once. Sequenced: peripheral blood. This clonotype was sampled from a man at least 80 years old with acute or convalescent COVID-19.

The CDR3, as DNA: TGTGCCAGCAGTGAAAATCGACAGTTCGGCTATGGCTACACCTTC. It is translated as CASSENRQFGYGYTF. V and J are TRBV25-1 and TRBJ1-2, with a tentative D call TRBD1 (5 bases). V lost 2 bases and J 4 bases, leaving 14 bases between the germline ends. The CDR3 has 15 amino acids. The V gene's germline CDR1 is MGHDK and CDR2 SYGVNS.